The 23 T cell receptor beta chains in this list originate from one sample, sequenced in a study of T cell responses to AZD1222 COVID-19 vaccine. Only in-frame clones appear in the TCRdb table, and some are missing; sequencing was by immunoSEQ multiplex PCR. The sample carries about 77,000 clones, about 92% recorded once. Sequencing used peripheral blood, obtained 28 days after the second AZD1222 dose. The origin of the receptors is an adult who received the AZD1222 COVID-19 vaccine.

J is TRBJ1-1 and V is TRBV19; TRBD1 is a possible D gene (5 bases). Germline assignment: CDR1 LNHDA and CDR2 SQIVND (reference sequence). The CDR3 is 15 residues long. V lost 7 bases and J 6 bases, leaving 21 bases between the germline ends. The chain's CDR3 is CASTLPGPVRAEAFF. CDR3 DNA: TGTGCCAGTACCCTCCCGGGACCAGTTCGGGCTGAAGCTTTCTTT.

The CDR3 sequence: CASSDSNYGYTF. As DNA, the CDR3 is TGTGCCAGCAGTGACAGTAACTATGGCTACACCTTC. The rearrangement links TRBV6-1 to TRBJ1-2; no definite D call. The CDR3 length is 12 residues. The germline V and J ends were trimmed by 3 bases and 1 base, with 3 bases remaining between them. CDR1 is MNHNS and CDR2 is SASEGT in the germline V gene.

This sequence joins TRBV25-1 and TRBJ1-2; D is unresolved. The CDR3 extends over 15 amino acids. The ends were cut back, 0 bases at V and 8 bases at J, with 16 bases in the middle. Germline CDR1 and CDR2: MGHDK and SYGVNS. CDR3 sequence reads: CASSEYGQLAGGYTF. The CDR3 DNA reads TGTGCCAGCAGTGAATATGGGCAGCTGGCGGGCGGCTACACCTTC.

V usage is TRBV12-1 and J usage is TRBJ2-2; TRBD2 is taken as the D call from the table, unchecked against the DNA. TRBV12-1 is a known pseudogene. The CDR3 is 15 residues long. CDR3 sequence: CASSRGDYHTGELFF. The CDR3, as DNA: TGTGCCAGCAGCAGAGGGGACTACCACACCGGGGAGCTGTTTTTT.

The V gene is TRBV6-6, the J gene TRBJ1-5, with 7 positions matching TRBD1. The V gene's germline CDR1 is MNHNY and CDR2 SVGAGI (reference sequence). There are 14 residues in the CDR3. With V trimmed by 2 bases and J by 9 bases, 7 bases remained unmatched. This chain's CDR3 is CASSYVQGSLPQHF. The CDR3 DNA follows: TGTGCCAGCAGTTACGTACAGGGGTCCCTGCCCCAGCATTTT.

The chain couples TRBV5-1 to TRBJ2-3; 9 bases fit TRBD2. Germline CDR1 and CDR2: SGHRS and YFSETQ. V trimming: 3 bases; J trimming: 3 bases; junction bases outside the gene matches: 5. The CDR3 runs 15 residues. CDR3: CASSSLAGETDTQYF. In DNA, the CDR3 is TGCGCCAGCAGCTCCTTAGCGGGAGAAACAGATACGCAGTATTTT.

The chain joins TRBV28 to TRBJ2-7, with 7 bases aligning to TRBD2. The CDR3 contains 15 residues. Germline loops: CDR1 MDHEN, CDR2 SYDVKM. J gave up 3 bases and V 6 bases, and 11 bases lay outside the gene matches. DNA for the CDR3: TGTGCCAGCAGGAAGAGGGGAGGGGACCACTACGAGCAGTACTTC. Amino acid sequence: CASRKRGGDHYEQYF.

This clone was seen a single time. The rearrangement joins TRBV3-1 (or the pseudogene TRBV3-2) to TRBJ2-1, with D perhaps TRBD1 (6 bases). V was trimmed by 1 base and J by 1 base, leaving 14 bases between them. Germline values: CDR1 LGHDT, CDR2 YNNKEL (reference sequence). The CDR3 has 17 residues. This CDR3 reads CASSQVASGASYNEQFF. Here the CDR3 DNA reads TGTGCCAGCAGCCAAGTAGCCTCAGGGGCTTCCTACAATGAGCAGTTCTTC.

V and J are TRBV10-1 and TRBJ1-4, with 9 bases aligning to TRBD1. Germline V gives CDR1 WNHNN, CDR2 SYGVQD (reference sequence). Germline trimming cut 2 bases from V and 6 bases from J; bases unmatched to any gene: 13. The CDR3 totals 18 residues. The CDR3 DNA follows: TGCGCCAGCAGTGAGAGCTGGGACAGGGATCAGTCTTATGAAAAACTGTTTTTT. Residues: CASSESWDRDQSYEKLFF.

The chain links TRBV5-8 to TRBJ1-4, with TRBD1 identical over 10 bases. J gave up 8 bases and V 2 bases, and 3 bases lay outside the gene matches. Per the germline V gene, CDR1 is SGHTS and CDR2 is YDEGEE. The CDR3 spans 14 residues. CDR3 sequence reads: CASSLGTGEEKLFF. CDR3 bases: TGTGCCAGCAGCTTAGGGACAGGGGAAGAAAAACTGTTTTTT.

This chain links TRBV6-5 with TRBJ1-1, with D possibly TRBD1 on 5 matching bases. The germline gives CDR1 MNHEY, CDR2 SVGAGI. This CDR3 has 11 residues. With 10 bases removed from V and 4 bases from J, the gap between germline ends came to 10 bases. CDR3 loop: CATNGGTEAFF. Here the CDR3 DNA reads TGTGCCACGAATGGGGGCACTGAAGCTTTCTTT.

Only one count was recorded for this clone. The V and J genes are TRBV18 and TRBJ1-2; D gene uncertain. Trimming removed 2 bases from V and 5 bases from J, with 9 bases in between. This CDR3 region has 13 residues. Germline CDR1 and CDR2: KGHSH and LQKENI. As DNA, the CDR3 is TGTGCCAGCTCACCAGACACCGCATATGGCTACACCTTC. Encoded protein: CASSPDTAYGYTF.

The V call is TRBV19, the J call TRBJ2-7; D remains ambiguous. CDR3 length: 13 residues. Germline CDR1 reads LNHDA; CDR2 reads SQIVND (reference sequence). Trimming stripped 0 bases from V and 2 bases from J, with 5 bases between. DNA of the CDR3: TGTGCCAGTAGTATAGATCCTACCTACGAGCAGTACTTC. Its translation is CASSIDPTYEQYF.

The V gene is TRBV21-1, the J gene TRBJ1-2; TRBD1 was called by the table and not checked on the DNA. TRBV21-1 is deemed a pseudogene. The CDR3 is made up of 13 amino acids. CDR3 DNA: TGTGCCAGCACCGGGACAATTAACTATGGCTACACCTTC. It specifies CASTGTINYGYTF.

The rearrangement uses TRBV28 and TRBJ2-7, with 11 bases lining up with TRBD2. Germline V gives CDR1 MDHEN, CDR2 SYDVKM. The CDR3 spans 14 residues. V lost 6 bases, J lost 2 bases, and 3 bases stayed unmatched. In DNA, the CDR3 is TGTGCCAGCAGGACTAGCGGGAAGACCTACGAGCAGTACTTC. Translating it yields CASRTSGKTYEQYF. Looking up the rest from reference TRBV28 and TRBJ2-7 gives the full variable domain: DVKVTQSSRYLVKRTGEKVFLECVQDMDHENMFWYRQDPGLGLRLIYFSYDVKMKEKGDIPEGYSVSREKKERFSLILESASTNQTSMYLCASRTSGKTYEQYFGPGTRLTVT.

The V gene is TRBV7-3, the J gene TRBJ2-1; a possible D gene is TRBD2 (6 bases). The V end lost 5 bases, the J end lost 4 bases, and 15 bases lay between the germline ends. The CDR3 has 15 amino acids. Germline CDR1 is SGHTA and CDR2 is FQGTGA. CDR3 coding DNA: TGTGCCAGCAGCACTCGGAGGGCCGGTTACAATGAGCAGTTCTTC. This sequence encodes CASSTRRAGYNEQFF.

The rearrangement uses TRBV6-5 and TRBJ2-1, with unresolved D. CDR3 size: 16 residues. CDR1 is MNHEY and CDR2 is SVGAGI in the germline V gene. V shed 0 bases and J shed 6 bases, with 15 bases lying between them. The DNA for the CDR3 is TGTGCCAGCAGTTACTCGATTCTTCCCTTACCCAATGAGCAGTTCTTC. Its translation is CASSYSILPLPNEQFF.

The chain uses TRBV29-1 and TRBJ2-7; either TRBD1 or TRBD2 may fit D (5 bases each). V gave up 3 bases and J gave up 6 bases, with 18 bases separating them. The CDR3 is 14 amino acids. Germline values: CDR1 SQVTM, CDR2 ANQGSEA. The CDR3 coding sequence is TGCAGCGTTGATGGCCCGGGGACGGTACGCGAGCAGTACTTC. The encoded protein is CSVDGPGTVREQYF.

The V and J genes are TRBV28 and TRBJ2-3; 9 positions agree with TRBD2. The CDR3 runs to 21 residues. Germline lookup yields CDR1 MDHEN and CDR2 SYDVKM. Trimming took 4 bases from V and 3 from J; bases not matched to a gene: 23. CDR3 bases: TGTGCCAGCAGTTCACCATTCGGCAGAGTAGTGCGGGAGGGCTTAACAGATACGCAGTATTTT. This gives the protein CASSSPFGRVVREGLTDTQYF.

The rearrangement uses TRBV2 and TRBJ1-6; D not resolved. V dropped 6 bases and J dropped 5 bases, with 8 bases sitting between them. Germline V gene data show CDR1 as SNHLY and CDR2 as FYNNEI. The CDR3 sequence is 13 residues long. In DNA, the CDR3 is TGTGCCAGCAGGGCAGAGAATAATTCACCCCTCCACTTT. It yields the protein CASRAENNSPLHF.

This rearrangement joins TRBV4-2 to TRBJ1-1; the match to TRBD1 covers 8 bases. This CDR3 has 17 residues. Germline assignment: CDR1 LGHNA and CDR2 YNFKEQ. V lost 4 bases, J lost 0 bases, and 10 bases stayed unmatched. For the CDR3, the DNA is TGTGCCAGCAGCCTCAGGCGGACAGGGCCCGTGAACACTGAAGCTTTCTTT. Protein product: CASSLRRTGPVNTEAFF.

The chain links TRBV30 to TRBJ1-5; the D is unclear. The CDR3 sequence is 13 residues long. Trimming removed 1 base at V and 7 bases at J, with 11 bases between. Germline V gene data show CDR1 as GTSNPN and CDR2 as SVGIG (reference sequence). The CDR3 nucleotides are TGTGCCTGGAGTGGTTTCCGGGAGCAGCCCCAGCATTTT. Its protein product is CAWSGFREQPQHF.

As concerns this clone: Distinct nucleotide sequences in the sample also encode this CDR3. The CDR3 nucleotides are TGTGCCAGCAGGGGACAGGGGGATACTGAAGCTTTCTTT. Protein: CASRGQGDTEAFF. V and J are TRBV2 and TRBJ1-1; 11 bases are shared with TRBD1. Trimming removed 6 bases from V and 5 bases from J; junction bases left unmatched: 2. The germline CDR1 and CDR2 sequences are SNHLY and FYNNEI. The CDR3 consists of 13 residues. The variable domain in full, completed from reference TRBV2 and TRBJ1-1, reads EPEVTQTPSHQVTQMGQEVILRCVPISNHLYFYWYRQILGQKVEFLVSFYNNEISEKSEIFDDQFSVERPDGSNFTLKIRSTKLEDSAMYFCASRGQGDTEAFFGQGTRLTVV.